The T cell receptor (beta chain) described here comes from a study of T cells in Graves' hyperthyroidism and ophthalmopathy. Overall study results and limits: Blood also carried most thyroid clonotypes expanded above 0.001.

Trimming pared 3 bases from V and 2 bases from J, leaving 14 bases between. The CDR3 spans 16 residues. Per germline, CDR1 MNHNS and CDR2 SASEGT. Hyperthyroidism was newly diagnosed in patients aged 18 to 65 (duration under 2 months). Clinical symptoms, serum thyroxine, TRAb, thyroid ultrasound and orbital computed tomography informed diagnoses. This clonotype occurred many times. The antigen is undetermined. Amplified TCR beta CDR3 regions derived from RNA transcripts. TCR CDR3 regions were first amplified by RT-PCR with HTBI primers. TCRdb analysed the multiplex PCR reads with MiXCR anew, one entry per CDR3 protein. The sample has about 720,000 distinct CDR3 sequences, around 20% seen once.

The clonotype was recovered from a woman aged 45-59 years with Graves' hyperthyroidism that later progressed to Graves' ophthalmopathy. The chain recombines TRBV6-1 with TRBJ1-5; D uncertain. Sequenced material: blood. The CDR3 sequence is CASSEGATRRNQPQHF. CDR3 nucleotides: TGTGCCAGCAGTGAGGGCGCGACTAGGCGCAATCAGCCCCAGCATTTT.